The following is a T cell receptor (beta chain) sequence with its context. No cognate antigen has been identified for it. Qualities for individual bases were not recorded, and no much larger clone is one base off. The CDR3 has 12 amino acids, counting the end cysteine and phenylalanine. Kept here is only the CDR3 DNA, which spans 36 bases and is read in frame from base 1. The CDR1 and CDR2 encoded by the germline V gene are SGHAT and FQNNGV. Trimming removed 2 bases from V and 4 bases from J, leaving 3 bases between the germline ends. TCR beta CDR3 regions were sequenced from DNA using the immunoSEQ Assay. The study's own analysis went as follows. T cell density was computed as TCR beta template counts normalized to usable DNA estimated by amplifying housekeeping genes. Using the preseqR package, richness was estimated by extrapolating to 120,000 templates for tissue samples and 400,000 templates for PBMC samples. Clonality was taken to be one minus Pielou's evenness. Differential abundance testing on productive amino-acid clonotypes, with a minimum total count of 5 and an alpha of 0.1, was used to identify tissue-enriched TCRs. Repertoire overlap between compartments was quantified with the Jaccard Index and Morisita Overlap Index. GLIPH grouped TCR beta CDR3s together with public tetramer-defined viral CDR3s, and a viral motif had to include at least three viral sequences and show V-gene enrichment. Sourced from immuneACCESS, this table was stored by TCRdb with only in-frame sequences that have V and J called. A share of the clones is absent; for the studies checked, an unresolved V gene accounts for under half, and the remainder has no known explanation. Clonal size and the V and J genes are those of that table, whereas D and trimming came from the DNA. The sample includes approximately 88,000 clones, with roughly 88% observed a single time. The ten largest make up roughly 4% of the sample.

The data originate from a study of T cells in localized non-small cell lung cancer (dated by TCRdb to 2018 to 2020). Context from the whole study: The study analyzed T cell repertoires of a few hundred early-stage NSCLC patients, comparing tumors and uninvolved tumor-adjacent lungs. The cohort consisted of 200 to 250 treatment-naive NSCLC patients whose localized lung tumors had been resected. A mean age of roughly 64 years was recorded for the NSCLC patients, of whom under 150 were male and about a hundred were female. The study at large found these results: Multi-region tumor sequencing was not performed, so intratumor heterogeneity could not be excluded. Because of the exploratory design, TCR variables were selected using unadjusted p-values without false-discovery rate correction. A median of around 62 of the top 100 tumor clones turned up in the paired uninvolved adjacent lung, and under 30 of those clones also ranked among the top 100 of that same adjacent lung. Uninvolved tumor-adjacent lung showed the highest T cell clonality, higher than tumor, which suggests more focused antigenic responses in the uninvolved tumor-adjacent lung. Longer overall survival was associated with higher T cell density in blood, whereas shorter survival was associated with higher clonality in adjacent lung.

At diagnosis, peripheral blood, uninvolved tumor-adjacent lung and tumor were collected and stored as a combination of fresh-frozen and FFPE material. For TCR repertoire profiling, blood samples were analyzed as peripheral blood mononuclear cells. Sequenced material: PBMCs, taken before any cancer treatment. The V and J segments used are TRBV11-2 and TRBJ2-1; the D gene cannot be named for sure. This sequence was found in a woman aged 40-70 years with stage II squamous cell lung carcinoma. The DNA sequence is TGTGCCAGCAGCTTAAAGTACAATGAGCAGTTCTTC. It specifies CASSLKYNEQFF.